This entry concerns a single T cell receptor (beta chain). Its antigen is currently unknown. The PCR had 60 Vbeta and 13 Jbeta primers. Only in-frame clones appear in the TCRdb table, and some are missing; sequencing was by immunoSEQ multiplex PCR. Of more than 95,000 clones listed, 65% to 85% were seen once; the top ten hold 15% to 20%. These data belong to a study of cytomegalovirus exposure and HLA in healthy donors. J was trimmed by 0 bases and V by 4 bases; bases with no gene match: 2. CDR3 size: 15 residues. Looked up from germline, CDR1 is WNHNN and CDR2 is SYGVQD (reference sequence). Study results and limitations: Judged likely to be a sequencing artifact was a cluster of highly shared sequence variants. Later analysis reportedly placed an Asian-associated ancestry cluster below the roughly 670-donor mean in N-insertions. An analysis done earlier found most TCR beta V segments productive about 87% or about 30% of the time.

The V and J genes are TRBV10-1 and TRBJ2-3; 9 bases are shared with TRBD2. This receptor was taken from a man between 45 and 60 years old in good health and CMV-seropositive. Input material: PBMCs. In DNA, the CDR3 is TGCGCCAGCAGTGCGCTAGCGGGAAGCACAGATACGCAGTATTTT. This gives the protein CASSALAGSTDTQYF.